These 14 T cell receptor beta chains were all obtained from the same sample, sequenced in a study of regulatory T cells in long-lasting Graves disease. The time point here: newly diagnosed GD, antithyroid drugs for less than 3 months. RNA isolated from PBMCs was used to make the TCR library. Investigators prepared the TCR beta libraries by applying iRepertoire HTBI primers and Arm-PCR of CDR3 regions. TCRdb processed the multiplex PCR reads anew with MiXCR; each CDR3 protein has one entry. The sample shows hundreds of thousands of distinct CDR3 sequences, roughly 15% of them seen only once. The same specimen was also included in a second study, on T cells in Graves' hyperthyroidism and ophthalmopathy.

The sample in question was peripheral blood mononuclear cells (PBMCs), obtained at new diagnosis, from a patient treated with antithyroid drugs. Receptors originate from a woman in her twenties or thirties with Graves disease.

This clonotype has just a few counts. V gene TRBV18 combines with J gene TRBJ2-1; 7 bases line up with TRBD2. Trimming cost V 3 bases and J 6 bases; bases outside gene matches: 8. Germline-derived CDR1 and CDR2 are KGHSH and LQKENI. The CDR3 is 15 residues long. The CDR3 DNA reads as TGTGCCAGCTCACCGGGACTAATCCGTAGCAATGAGCAGTTCTTC. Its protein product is CASSPGLIRSNEQFF.

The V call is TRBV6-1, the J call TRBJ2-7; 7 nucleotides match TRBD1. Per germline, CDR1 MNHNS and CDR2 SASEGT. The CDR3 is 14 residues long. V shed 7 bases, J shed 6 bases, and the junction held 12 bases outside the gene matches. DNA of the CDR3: TGTGCCAGCACTCCCGACAGGGCTCCAGGCGAGCAGTACTTC. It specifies CASTPDRAPGEQYF.

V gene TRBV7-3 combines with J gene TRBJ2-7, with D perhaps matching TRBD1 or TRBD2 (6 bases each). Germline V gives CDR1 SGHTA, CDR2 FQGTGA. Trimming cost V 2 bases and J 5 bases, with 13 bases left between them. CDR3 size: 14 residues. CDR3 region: CASSLVGGGDEQYF. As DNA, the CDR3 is TGTGCCAGCAGCTTAGTGGGGGGCGGCGACGAGCAGTACTTC.

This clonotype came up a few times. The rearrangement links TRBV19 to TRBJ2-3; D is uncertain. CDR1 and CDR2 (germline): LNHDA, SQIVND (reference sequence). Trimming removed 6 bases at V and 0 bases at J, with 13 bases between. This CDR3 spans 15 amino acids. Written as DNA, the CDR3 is TGTGCCAGTAGCCCAAAGACACAAAGCACAGATACGCAGTATTTT. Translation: CASSPKTQSTDTQYF.

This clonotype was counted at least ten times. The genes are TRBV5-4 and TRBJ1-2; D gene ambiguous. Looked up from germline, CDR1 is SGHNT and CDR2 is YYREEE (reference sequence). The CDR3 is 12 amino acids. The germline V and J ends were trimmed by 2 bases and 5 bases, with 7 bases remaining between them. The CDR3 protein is CASSFNEYGYTF. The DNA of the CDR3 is TGTGCCAGCAGCTTTAACGAGTATGGCTACACCTTC. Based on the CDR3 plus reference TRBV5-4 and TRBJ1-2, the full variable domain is ETGVTQSPTHLIKTRGQQVTLRCSSQSGHNTVSWYQQALGQGPQFIFQYYREEENGRGNFPPRFSGLQFPNYSSELNVNALELDDSALYLCASSFNEYGYTFGSGTRLTVV.

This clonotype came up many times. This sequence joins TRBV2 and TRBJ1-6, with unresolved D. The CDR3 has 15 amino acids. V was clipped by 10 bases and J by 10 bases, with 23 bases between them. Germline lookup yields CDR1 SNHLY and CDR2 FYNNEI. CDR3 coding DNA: TGTGCCACTCAGCCATCCGCCCCGGACGTCTCACCCCTCCACTTT. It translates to CATQPSAPDVSPLHF.

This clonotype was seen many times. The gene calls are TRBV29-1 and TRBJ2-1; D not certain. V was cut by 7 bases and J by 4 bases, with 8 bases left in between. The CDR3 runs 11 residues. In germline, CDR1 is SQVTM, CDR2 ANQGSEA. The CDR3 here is CSGGPYNEQFF. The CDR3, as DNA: TGCAGCGGTGGCCCGTACAATGAGCAGTTCTTC.

The CDR3 region is CPRADSVARSTDTQYF. DNA of the CDR3: TGCCCCCGGGCGGACAGCGTGGCCCGAAGCACAGATACGCAGTATTTT. The chain couples TRBV20-1 to TRBJ2-3; TRBD1 might be the D (6 bases). The germline V gene has CDR1 DFQATT and CDR2 SNEGSKA (reference sequence). The CDR3 spans 16 residues.

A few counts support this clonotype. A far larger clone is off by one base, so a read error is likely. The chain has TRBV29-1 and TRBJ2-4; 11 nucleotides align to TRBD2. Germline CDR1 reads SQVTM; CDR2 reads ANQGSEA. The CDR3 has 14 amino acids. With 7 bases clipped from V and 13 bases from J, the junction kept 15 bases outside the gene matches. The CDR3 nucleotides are TGCAGCGGAGTAGCGGGAGGGGAGGCCAATGAGCAGTACTTC. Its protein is CSGVAGGEANEQYF.

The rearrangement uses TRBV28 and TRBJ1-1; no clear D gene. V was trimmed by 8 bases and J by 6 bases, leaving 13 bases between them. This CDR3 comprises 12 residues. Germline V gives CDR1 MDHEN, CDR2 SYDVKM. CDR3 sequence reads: CASLPTAPEAFF. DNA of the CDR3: TGTGCCAGCCTCCCCACAGCCCCTGAAGCTTTCTTT.

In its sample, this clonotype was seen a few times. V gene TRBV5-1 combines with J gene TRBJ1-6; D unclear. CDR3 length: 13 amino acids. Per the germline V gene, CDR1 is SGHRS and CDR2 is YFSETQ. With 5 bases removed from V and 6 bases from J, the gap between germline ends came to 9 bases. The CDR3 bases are TGCGCCAGCAGGGATTTCCCTAATTCACCCCTCCACTTT. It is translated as CASRDFPNSPLHF.

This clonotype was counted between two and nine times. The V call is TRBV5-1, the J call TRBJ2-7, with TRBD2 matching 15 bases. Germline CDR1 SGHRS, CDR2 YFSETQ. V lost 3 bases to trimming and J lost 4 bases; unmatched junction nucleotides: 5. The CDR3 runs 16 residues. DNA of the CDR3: TGCGCCAGCAGCTCAGGACTAGCGGGAGGGCAATACGAGCAGTACTTC. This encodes CASSSGLAGGQYEQYF.

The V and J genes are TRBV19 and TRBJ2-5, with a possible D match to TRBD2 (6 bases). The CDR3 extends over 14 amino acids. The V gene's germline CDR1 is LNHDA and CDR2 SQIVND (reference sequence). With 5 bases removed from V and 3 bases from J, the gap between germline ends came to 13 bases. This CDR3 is CASSAGLRKETQYF. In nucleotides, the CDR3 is TGTGCCAGTAGTGCGGGACTTCGAAAAGAGACCCAGTACTTC.

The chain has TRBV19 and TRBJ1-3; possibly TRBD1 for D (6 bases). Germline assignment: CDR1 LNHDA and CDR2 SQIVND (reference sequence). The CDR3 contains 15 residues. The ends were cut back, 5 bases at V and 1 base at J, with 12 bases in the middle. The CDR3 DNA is TGTGCCAGTAGTGTCGACAGGAGATCTGGAAACACCATATATTTT. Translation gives CASSVDRRSGNTIYF.